This T cell receptor beta chain was profiled in a study of T cells after yellow fever vaccination. This CDR3 has 14 residues. V was pared by 6 bases and J by 0 bases, with 11 bases between. The germline V gene encodes CDR1 MDHEN and CDR2 SYDVKM. This clonotype was seen repeatedly, ten times or more. What it binds is not known. By 5'RACE template switching, TCR cDNA was produced, with a universal primer site and UMIs added in the process. TCRdb itself ran the 5' RACE reads through MiXCR, one entry per CDR3 protein. The data show fewer than 450,000 distinct CDR3 sequences, approximately 8% seen once. Findings of the study overall: One caveat is that FACS-sorted repertoires could contain abundant clonotypes contaminating from the bulk population.

The chain has TRBV28 and TRBJ1-1; D uncertain. This receptor was taken from a young man who received the YFV17D yellow fever vaccine. The sample in question was PBMCs, obtained about 49 days after the first yellow fever vaccination. This CDR3 is CASRNDRMNTEAFF. For the CDR3, the DNA is TGTGCCAGCAGAAACGACCGAATGAACACTGAAGCTTTCTTT.